The 25 T cell receptor beta chains given below trace back to one sample, sequenced in a study of CD4 T cells in relation to SARS-CoV-2 and coronaviruses. Their antigens remain unidentified. TCRdb's copy holds only in-frame clones and misses some; the assay was immunoSEQ multiplex PCR. The sample lists around 23,000 clones; roughly 82% were seen once. CD4+ T cells from unexposed donors were obtained before the COVID-19 pandemic (2011-2018). After approximately 10 days of culture, CD4+ T cells were isolated. The sample comprised CD4+ T cells from PBMCs, cultured in vitro. The receptors derive from a human donor in good health.

The V and J genes are TRBV19 and TRBJ2-5; 8 bases line up with TRBD1. V shed 8 bases, J shed 1 base, and the junction held 9 bases outside the gene matches. The germline V gene encodes CDR1 LNHDA and CDR2 SQIVND (reference sequence). The CDR3 covers 15 residues. The CDR3 DNA follows: TGTGCCAGTTCCCCCGGGACAGGAGTCCAAGAGACCCAGTACTTC. Translated, it gives CASSPGTGVQETQYF.

In nucleotides, the CDR3 is TGTGCCAGCAGTCGGACTAGCGGGGGTGTGAACGAGCAGTACTTC. Its protein product is CASSRTSGGVNEQYF. The chain couples TRBV2 to TRBJ2-7; 13 bases are a match to TRBD2. V trimming: 5 bases; J trimming: 5 bases; junction bases outside the gene matches: 6. This CDR3 is 15 amino acids long. Germline values: CDR1 SNHLY, CDR2 FYNNEI.

The chain carries TRBV27 and TRBJ2-5; no clear D. The CDR3 is made up of 15 amino acids. Trimming removed 4 bases from V and 1 base from J, with 13 bases in between. Germline CDR1 MNHEY, CDR2 SMNVEV (reference sequence). CDR3 residues: CASSSLLGPQETQYF. The CDR3 nucleotides read TGTGCCAGCAGTTCCCTCCTAGGGCCCCAAGAGACCCAGTACTTC.

The chain carries TRBV19 and TRBJ1-2; 7 bases line up with TRBD1. J gave up 3 bases and V 7 bases, and 11 bases lay outside the gene matches. The CDR3 is 15 amino acids. Per the germline V gene, CDR1 is LNHDA and CDR2 is SQIVND (reference sequence). CDR3 coding DNA: TGTGCCAGTATGAGGGGGACAGACGTCCACTATGGCTACACCTTC. Its protein is CASMRGTDVHYGYTF.

The chain uses TRBV18 and TRBJ2-5, with a weak D call TRBD2 (6 bases). This CDR3 has 15 residues. V was clipped by 6 bases and J by 2 bases, with 16 bases between them. Germline lookup yields CDR1 KGHSH and CDR2 LQKENI. CDR3: CASSPAGTLQETQYF. Written as DNA, the CDR3 is TGTGCCAGCTCCCCTGCGGGAACTCTTCAAGAGACCCAGTACTTC. Combining the CDR3 with reference TRBV18 and TRBJ2-5 gives the whole variable domain NAGVMQNPRHLVRRRGQEARLRCSPMKGHSHVYWYRQLPEEGLKFMVYLQKENIIDESGMPKERFSAEFPKEGPSILRIQQVVRGDSAAYFCASSPAGTLQETQYFGPGTRLLVL.

The rearrangement links TRBV7-2 to TRBJ1-3; D not certain. Germline CDR1 is SGHTA and CDR2 is FQGNSA. The germline V and J ends were trimmed by 5 bases and 4 bases, with 6 bases remaining between them. The CDR3 consists of 12 residues. The CDR3 loop reads CASSVQGNTIYF. Here the CDR3 DNA reads TGTGCCAGCAGCGTACAGGGAAACACCATATATTTT.

In this sample, this clone turned up a few times. This chain joins TRBV14 and TRBJ2-7; D is possibly TRBD1 (6 bases). Germline CDR1 SGHDN, CDR2 FVKESK. This CDR3 region has 17 residues. Trimming stripped 3 bases from V and 0 bases from J, with 18 bases between. Written as DNA, the CDR3 is TGTGCCAGCAGCCACCTGGACCCTCAGGGGAGCTCCTACGAGCAGTACTTC. Amino acids: CASSHLDPQGSSYEQYF.

This clone occurred a few times. The chain combines TRBV9 with TRBJ1-2; TRBD1 agrees at 8 bases. Losses at the gene ends were 0 bases for V and 8 bases for J; bases not matched to a gene: 3. From germline, CDR1 is SGDLS and CDR2 YYNGEE. This CDR3 spans 13 amino acids. This CDR3 is CASSVDRGGGYTF. DNA for the CDR3: TGTGCCAGCAGCGTAGACAGGGGGGGAGGCTACACCTTC.

The chain couples TRBV10-3 to TRBJ2-7; 7 bases line up with TRBD1. CDR1 is ENHRY, CDR2 SYGVKD, per germline. CDR3 size: 12 residues. J lost 5 bases, V lost 5 bases, and 3 bases had no gene match. The CDR3 loop is CAISSQGNEQYF. In DNA form, the CDR3 reads TGTGCCATCAGTTCACAGGGGAACGAGCAGTACTTC.

The chain has TRBV7-9 and TRBJ2-3, with 9 bases aligning to TRBD2. V trimming: 5 bases; J trimming: 0 bases; junction bases outside the gene matches: 6. Germline V gene data show CDR1 as SEHNR and CDR2 as FQNEAQ (reference sequence). The CDR3 runs to 16 residues. DNA for the CDR3: TGTGCCAGCAGCGCAAGCGGGAGGACTAGCACAGATACGCAGTATTTT. Translated: CASSASGRTSTDTQYF.

The V and J genes are TRBV3-1 (or the pseudogene TRBV3-2) and TRBJ1-2; D not certain. The CDR3 is 13 residues long. Per the germline V gene, CDR1 is LGHDT and CDR2 is YNNKEL (reference sequence). Trimming shortened V by 1 base and J by 4 bases, and 7 bases separated the two germline ends. The CDR3 loop is CASSQGPPYGYTF. DNA of the CDR3: TGTGCCAGCAGCCAAGGCCCTCCCTATGGCTACACCTTC.

This clone was seen once. The chain links TRBV19 to TRBJ2-7; the D gene is possibly TRBD2 (5 bases). The CDR3 contains 16 residues. Per the germline V gene, CDR1 is LNHDA and CDR2 is SQIVND (reference sequence). Trimming pared 3 bases from V and 2 bases from J, leaving 17 bases between. The CDR3 DNA follows: TGTGCCAGTAGTATCGCGGGCGACCCGGGCCCCTACGAGCAGTACTTC. It yields the protein CASSIAGDPGPYEQYF.

The chain carries TRBV5-1 and TRBJ2-7; D is unresolved. This CDR3 comprises 16 residues. CDR1 and CDR2 from the germline V gene are SGHRS and YFSETQ. Trimming took 4 bases from V and 0 from J, leaving 17 bases between them. The DNA for the CDR3 is TGCGCCAGCAGCCCCGGCCCCCGGGCCAGCTCCTACGAGCAGTACTTC. It codes for CASSPGPRASSYEQYF.

The chain joins TRBV2 to TRBJ1-2; D ambiguous. The CDR3 contains 14 residues. Germline V lookup: CDR1 SNHLY, CDR2 FYNNEI. The V end lost 5 bases, the J end lost 3 bases, and 13 bases lay between the germline ends. The CDR3 region is CASSQPRKDYGYTF. The CDR3 nucleotides are TGTGCCAGCAGTCAACCAAGAAAAGACTATGGCTACACCTTC.

This clone was detected only a few times. The chain links TRBV3-1 (or the pseudogene TRBV3-2) to TRBJ2-6; D gene uncertain. Trimming left V 4 bases short and J 0 bases short, with 7 bases between. The CDR3 extends over 15 amino acids. The germline V gene has CDR1 LGHDT and CDR2 YNNKEL (reference sequence). In DNA, the CDR3 is TGTGCCAGCAGCCCAAGGTCCTCTGGGGCCAACGTCCTGACTTTC. Translated, it gives CASSPRSSGANVLTF.

This rearrangement joins TRBV4-1 to TRBJ1-2, with TRBD1 matching over 7 bases. This CDR3 is 14 amino acids long. The germline V gene encodes CDR1 MGHRA and CDR2 YSYEKL. With V trimmed by 4 bases and J by 3 bases, 5 bases remained unmatched. This CDR3 reads CASSPPGQYYGYTF. The CDR3 nucleotides read TGCGCCAGCAGCCCGCCGGGACAGTACTATGGCTACACCTTC.

The genes are TRBV6-5 and TRBJ2-5; D perhaps matches TRBD2 (6 bases). Germline lookup yields CDR1 MNHEY and CDR2 SVGAGI. The CDR3 runs to 14 residues. V lost 6 bases to trimming and J lost 2 bases, with 13 bases between them. In DNA form, the CDR3 reads TGTGCCAGCAGACCTGGACTAACTCAAGAGACCCAGTACTTC. Amino acid sequence: CASRPGLTQETQYF.

The chain uses TRBV6-5 and TRBJ2-3; D perhaps matches TRBD2 (6 bases). The V and J ends lost 6 bases and 4 bases respectively, with 14 bases between them. Per germline, CDR1 MNHEY and CDR2 SVGAGI. The length of the CDR3 is 14 residues. The CDR3 spells CASSEQGGPDTQYF. In DNA, the CDR3 is TGTGCCAGCAGCGAGCAGGGAGGCCCAGATACGCAGTATTTT.

The chain joins TRBV7-2 to TRBJ2-1; D is perhaps TRBD2 (6 bases). The length of the CDR3 is 16 residues. The ends were cut back, 4 bases at V and 2 bases at J, with 15 bases in the middle. Germline-derived CDR1 and CDR2 are SGHTA and FQGNSA. The CDR3 bases are TGTGCCAGCAGCTCCCCCGCGTGGGGGGCCTACAATGAGCAGTTCTTC. Its protein product is CASSSPAWGAYNEQFF.

V and J are TRBV4-3 and TRBJ1-1; D gene ambiguous. CDR3 size: 16 residues. Germline assignment: CDR1 LGHNA and CDR2 YSLEER. The ends were cut back, 0 bases at V and 1 base at J, with 12 bases in the middle. CDR3 sequence: CASSQDPVGRNTEAFF. The CDR3 bases are TGCGCCAGCAGCCAAGATCCTGTGGGCAGGAACACTGAAGCTTTCTTT.

The chain joins TRBV7-9 to TRBJ1-1; the D gene is possibly TRBD1 (6 bases). In germline, CDR1 is SEHNR, CDR2 FQNEAQ (reference sequence). V was pared by 5 bases and J by 0 bases, with 10 bases between. The CDR3 loop spans 14 amino acids. In DNA form, the CDR3 reads TGTGCCAGCAGCCACGGGACAATGAACACTGAAGCTTTCTTT. It yields the protein CASSHGTMNTEAFF.

This clone was recorded only once. The gene calls are TRBV12-3 or TRBV12-4 and TRBJ1-1; D unclear. The V end lost 6 bases, the J end lost 0 bases, and 8 bases lay between the germline ends. The length of the CDR3 is 13 residues. CDR3 nucleotides: TGTGCCAGCAGCCTCCTAGTGAACACTGAAGCTTTCTTT. Translated, it gives CASSLLVNTEAFF.

The CDR3 loop reads CATSVGQGREKLFF. The CDR3 DNA reads TGTGCCACCAGTGTTGGGCAGGGGCGGGAAAAACTGTTTTTT. The chain uses TRBV24-1 and TRBJ1-4, with TRBD1 as a possible D gene (6 bases). V lost 5 bases and J lost 8, with 14 bases in between. The CDR3 runs 14 residues. Germline CDR1 and CDR2: KGHDR and SFDVKD.

V is TRBV11-2 and J is TRBJ1-4, with D possibly matching TRBD1 (5 bases). Germline values: CDR1 SGHAT, CDR2 FQNNGV. This CDR3 has 18 amino acids. V was trimmed by 2 bases and J by 0 bases, leaving 16 bases between them. The CDR3 DNA is TGTGCCAGCAGCTTAAGACCCTCGGAGGGGACAACTAATGAAAAACTGTTTTTT. Protein sequence: CASSLRPSEGTTNEKLFF. Filled out from reference TRBV11-2 and TRBJ1-4, the complete variable domain reads EAGVAQSPRYKIIEKRQSVAFWCNPISGHATLYWYQQILGQGPKLLIQFQNNGVVDDSQLPKDRFSAERLKGVDSTLKIQPAKLEDSAVYLCASSLRPSEGTTNEKLFFGSGTQLSVL.

V and J are TRBV10-1 and TRBJ2-2, with a tentative D call TRBD2 (6 bases). Trimming took 0 bases from V and 11 from J, leaving 13 bases between them. The germline V gene has CDR1 WNHNN and CDR2 SYGVQD (reference sequence). The CDR3 sequence is 14 residues long. The CDR3 region is CASSESNIGSELFF. DNA for the CDR3: TGCGCCAGCAGTGAGTCGAATATCGGGAGCGAGCTGTTTTTT.